This T cell receptor beta chain originates from a study of cytomegalovirus exposure and HLA in healthy donors. Overall study findings and caveats: With later analysis, a missense DCLRE1C variant became linked to TCR beta V- and J-gene trimming.

Notes on this clone: The antigen is undetermined.

Vbeta (60) and Jbeta (13) primers were used in the PCR. In the original analysis: The authors later counted 70 million to 85 million unique TCR beta chains, roughly 10 million of them shared. Produced via immunoSEQ multiplex PCR; TCRdb's table is partial and in-frame only. The D gene and trimming were derived from the DNA, and the V and J assignments and clone size from that table. The sample has 60,000 to 75,000 clones, approximately 74% seen once. The receptor was derived from a woman between 25 and 40 years old in good health and CMV-seropositive. Material: PBMCs.

The CDR3 DNA reads TGTGCCAGCAGTTCTACAGATACGCAGTATTTT. Its protein product is CASSSTDTQYF. The V gene is TRBV7-6, the J gene TRBJ2-3; unclear D gene. Germline assignment: CDR1 SGHVS and CDR2 FNYEAQ. The CDR3 loop spans 11 amino acids. With 6 bases removed from V and 3 bases from J, the gap between germline ends came to 4 bases.